This T cell receptor beta chain was captured in a study of technical replicates of blood from a few donors. Germline loops: CDR1 SGHRS, CDR2 YFSETQ. The CDR3 is 15 residues long. Trimming pared 7 bases from V and 6 bases from J, leaving 19 bases between. Sequenced by immunoSEQ multiplex PCR; TCRdb stores in-frame clones only, minus some. In the table there are approximately 79,000 clones, 95% to 98% of which are singletons. The TCR sequence derives from a human donor in good health. The V call is TRBV5-1, the J call TRBJ2-2; TRBD1 might be the D (6 bases). The sequencing sample was made of T cells isolated from PBMCs. CDR3 sequence (DNA): TGCGCCAGCGAAAACCGGGACATTCGGGCCGGGGAGCTGTTTTTT. Its protein product is CASENRDIRAGELFF.